A selection of T cell receptor beta chains follows, all from one sample in a study of glioma-infiltrating T cells. TCRdb re-called the multiplex PCR reads through MiXCR, storing one row per CDR3 protein. The data show under 150,000 distinct CDR3 sequences, under 30% seen once. The sample taken for sequencing was glioma tissue, nonneoplastic brain tissue, or PBMCs (not recorded which). The receptors were sampled from a human donor with low-grade glioma or glioblastoma, undergoing nonglioma brain surgery, or in good health (not recorded which). CDR3s leave out the opening cysteine and the closing phenylalanine or tryptophan.

v_call: TRBV20-1; j_call: TRBJ2-5; cdr3_aa: SASKGTQETQY
v_call: TRBV2; j_call: TRBJ2-1; cdr3_aa: ASSPSGGSYNEQF
v_call: TRBV24-1; j_call: TRBJ1-3; cdr3_aa: ATSDSRQGTGGNTIY
v_call: TRBV7-9; j_call: TRBJ1-2; cdr3_aa: ASSFTDYGYT
v_call: TRBV28; j_call: TRBJ1-5; cdr3_aa: ASSSPSAPGDMSNQPQH
v_call: TRBV27; j_call: TRBJ2-2; cdr3_aa: ASSFGTGELF
v_call: TRBV12-3/TRBV12-4; j_call: TRBJ2-1; cdr3_aa: ASSLEGEGGEL
v_call: TRBV6-6; j_call: TRBJ1-2; cdr3_aa: ASSYSTGAYGYT
v_call: TRBV5-8; j_call: TRBJ1-5; cdr3_aa: ASSLTQNPLQH
v_call: TRBV7-3; j_call: TRBJ1-1; cdr3_aa: ASSFGGMNTEAF
v_call: TRBV6-1; j_call: TRBJ1-2; cdr3_aa: ASLGQGNPLLHGYT
v_call: TRBV19; j_call: TRBJ1-2; cdr3_aa: ASGPRTAGYGYT
v_call: TRBV2; j_call: TRBJ1-4; cdr3_aa: ASRQNEKLF
v_call: TRBV27; j_call: TRBJ1-2; cdr3_aa: ASSLLGYGYT
v_call: TRBV18; j_call: TRBJ1-5; cdr3_aa: ASSPQQGVAGNQPQH
v_call: TRBV25-1; j_call: TRBJ2-5; cdr3_aa: ASSPDSRALETQY
v_call: TRBV3-1; j_call: TRBJ1-1; cdr3_aa: ASSLRTGGVFDTEAF
v_call: TRBV7-9; j_call: TRBJ1-6; cdr3_aa: ASRGGGNSPLH
v_call: TRBV6-6; j_call: TRBJ2-3; cdr3_aa: ASSYSLAGSDTQY
v_call: TRBV20-1; j_call: TRBJ1-3; cdr3_aa: SATYKGGRTIY
v_call: TRBV4-1; j_call: TRBJ2-4; cdr3_aa: ASSQEDGQAKNIQY
v_call: TRBV19; j_call: TRBJ2-1; cdr3_aa: ASRIRLAGGLNEQF
v_call: TRBV20-1; j_call: TRBJ2-1; cdr3_aa: SANGLAVYNEQF
v_call: TRBV11-2; j_call: TRBJ2-1; cdr3_aa: ASSPSDEQF